This T cell receptor beta chain originates from a study of blood T cell repertoires in COVID-19. Study-wide context: Samples representing acute and convalescent COVID-19 were sourced from the United States, Italy and Spain. T cells, B-cell-depleted T cells, or PBMCs supplied cDNA or gDNA.

Germline lookup yields CDR1 MNHNY and CDR2 SVGAGI (reference sequence). The CDR3 totals 15 residues. V lost 6 bases to trimming and J lost 1 base; unmatched junction nucleotides: 8. Per the original data handling: Estimated nucleated cell counts came from reference gene primer amplification. The method was immunoSEQ multiplex PCR; TCRdb's version includes in-frame clones alone and lacks a portion of them. From that table come the V and J calls and clone size; the DNA was used to work out D and trimming. The table includes under 300,000 clones, 70% to 90% detected once. The sequence derives from a young woman with acute or convalescent COVID-19. The chain carries TRBV6-6 and TRBJ2-7, with TRBD1 matching over 8 bases. The source material was peripheral blood. The CDR3 loop reads CASRPRQGWSYEQYF. DNA of the CDR3: TGTGCCAGCAGACCCCGACAGGGGTGGTCCTACGAGCAGTACTTC.